This T cell receptor beta chain was profiled in a study of CD8+CD57+ T cells in acquired aplastic anemia. The length of the CDR3 is 15 residues. CDR1 and CDR2 (germline): SGDLS, YYNGEE. V lost 0 bases to trimming and J lost 0 bases, with 7 bases between them. The table lists this clonotype with a count of one. The template for TCR beta VDJ and CDR3 sequence profiling was genomic DNA. TCRdb re-called the reads through MiXCR, storing one row per CDR3 protein. The sample holds 200,000 to 250,000 distinct CDR3 sequences, approximately 60% seen once. Sequenced input: sorted CD4+, CD8+, or CD8+CD57+ T cells (not recorded which) from PBMCs. The gene calls are TRBV9 and TRBJ1-3; D unclear. The receptor comes from a human donor in good health. This CDR3 reads CASSVDQVSGNTIYF. The CDR3, as DNA: TGTGCCAGCAGCGTAGATCAGGTCTCTGGAAACACCATATATTTT.